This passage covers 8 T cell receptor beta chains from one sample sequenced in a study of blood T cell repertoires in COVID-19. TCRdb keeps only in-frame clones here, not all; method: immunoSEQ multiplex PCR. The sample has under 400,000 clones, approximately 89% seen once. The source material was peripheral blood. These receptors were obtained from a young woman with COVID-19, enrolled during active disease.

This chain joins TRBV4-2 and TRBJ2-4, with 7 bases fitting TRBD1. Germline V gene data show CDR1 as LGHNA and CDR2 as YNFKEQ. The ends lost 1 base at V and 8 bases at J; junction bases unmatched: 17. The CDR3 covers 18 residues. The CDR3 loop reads CASSQALQLQGPRDIQYF. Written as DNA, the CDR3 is TGTGCCAGCAGCCAAGCCCTTCAACTACAGGGGCCAAGGGACATTCAGTACTTC.

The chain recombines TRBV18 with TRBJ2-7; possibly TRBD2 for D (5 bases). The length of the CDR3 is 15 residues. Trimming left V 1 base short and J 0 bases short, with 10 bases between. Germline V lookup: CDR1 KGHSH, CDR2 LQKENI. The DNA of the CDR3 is TGTGCCAGCTCACCACGAGAGGGCCTCTCCTACGAGCAGTACTTC. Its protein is CASSPREGLSYEQYF. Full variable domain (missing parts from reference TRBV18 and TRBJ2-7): NAGVMQNPRHLVRRRGQEARLRCSPMKGHSHVYWYRQLPEEGLKFMVYLQKENIIDESGMPKERFSAEFPKEGPSILRIQQVVRGDSAAYFCASSPREGLSYEQYFGPGTRLTVT.

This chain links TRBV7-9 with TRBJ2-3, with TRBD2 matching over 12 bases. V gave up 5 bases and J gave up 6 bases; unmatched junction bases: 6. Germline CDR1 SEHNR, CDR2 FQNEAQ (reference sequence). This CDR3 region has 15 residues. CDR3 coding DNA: TGTGCCAGCAGCCGAACTAGCGGGAGGAGGGATACGCAGTATTTT. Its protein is CASSRTSGRRDTQYF. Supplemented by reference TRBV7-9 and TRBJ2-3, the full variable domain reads DTGVSQNPRHKITKRGQNVTFRCDPISEHNRLYWYRQTLGQGPEFLTYFQNEAQLEKSRLLSDRFSAERPKGSFSTLEIQRTEQGDSAMYLCASSRTSGRRDTQYFGPGTRLTVL.

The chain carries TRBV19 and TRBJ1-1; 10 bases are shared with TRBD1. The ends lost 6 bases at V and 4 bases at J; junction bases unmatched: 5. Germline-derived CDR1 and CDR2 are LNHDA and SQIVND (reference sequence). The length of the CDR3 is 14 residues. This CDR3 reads CASSPGQGTTEAFF. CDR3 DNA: TGTGCCAGTAGCCCGGGACAGGGGACCACTGAAGCTTTCTTT.

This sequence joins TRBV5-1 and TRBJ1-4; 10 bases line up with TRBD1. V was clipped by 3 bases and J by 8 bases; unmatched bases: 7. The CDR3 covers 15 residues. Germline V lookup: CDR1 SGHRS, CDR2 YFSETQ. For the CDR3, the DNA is TGCGCCAGCAGCTCCTCCGGGACAGGGGTCGAAAAACTGTTTTTT. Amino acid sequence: CASSSSGTGVEKLFF. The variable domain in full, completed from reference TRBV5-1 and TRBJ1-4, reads KAGVTQTPRYLIKTRGQQVTLSCSPISGHRSVSWYQQTPGQGLQFLFEYFSETQRNKGNFPGRFSGRQFSNSRSEMNVSTLELGDSALYLCASSSSGTGVEKLFFGSGTQLSVL.

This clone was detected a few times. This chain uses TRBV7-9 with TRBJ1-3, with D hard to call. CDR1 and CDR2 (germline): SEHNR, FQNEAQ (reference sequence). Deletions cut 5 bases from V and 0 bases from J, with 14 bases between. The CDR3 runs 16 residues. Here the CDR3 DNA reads TGTGCCAGCAGCCCCCGGTCCACCTACTCTGGAAACACCATATATTTT. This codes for CASSPRSTYSGNTIYF.

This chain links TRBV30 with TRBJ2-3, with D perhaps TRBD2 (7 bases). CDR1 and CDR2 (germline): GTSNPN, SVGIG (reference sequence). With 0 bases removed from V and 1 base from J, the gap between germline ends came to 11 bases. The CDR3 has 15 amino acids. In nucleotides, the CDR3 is TGTGCCTGGAGTGTAGGGGGGAGGGGCACAGATACGCAGTATTTT. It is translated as CAWSVGGRGTDTQYF.

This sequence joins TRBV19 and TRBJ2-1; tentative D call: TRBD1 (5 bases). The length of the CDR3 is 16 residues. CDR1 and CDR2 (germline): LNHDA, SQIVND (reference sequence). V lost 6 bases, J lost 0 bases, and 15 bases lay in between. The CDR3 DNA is TGTGCCAGTAGACCCTCTGGGGCGAGCTCCTACAATGAGCAGTTCTTC. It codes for CASRPSGASSYNEQFF.